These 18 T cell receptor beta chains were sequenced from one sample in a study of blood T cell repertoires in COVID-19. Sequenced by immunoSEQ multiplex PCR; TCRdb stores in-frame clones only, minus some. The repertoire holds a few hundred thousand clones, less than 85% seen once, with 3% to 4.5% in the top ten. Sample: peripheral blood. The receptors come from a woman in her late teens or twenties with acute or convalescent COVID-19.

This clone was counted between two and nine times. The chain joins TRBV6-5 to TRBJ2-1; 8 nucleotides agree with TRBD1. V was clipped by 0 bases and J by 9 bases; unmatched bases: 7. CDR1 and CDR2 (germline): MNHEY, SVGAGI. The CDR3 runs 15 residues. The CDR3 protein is CASSYSQGAKLEQFF. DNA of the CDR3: TGTGCCAGCAGTTACTCGCAGGGGGCGAAACTTGAGCAGTTCTTC.

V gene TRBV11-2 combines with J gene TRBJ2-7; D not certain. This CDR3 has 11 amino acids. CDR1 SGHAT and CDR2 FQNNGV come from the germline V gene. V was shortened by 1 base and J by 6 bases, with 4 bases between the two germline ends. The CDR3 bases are TGTGCCAGCAGCTTAGCGGTCGAGCAGTACTTC. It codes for CASSLAVEQYF.

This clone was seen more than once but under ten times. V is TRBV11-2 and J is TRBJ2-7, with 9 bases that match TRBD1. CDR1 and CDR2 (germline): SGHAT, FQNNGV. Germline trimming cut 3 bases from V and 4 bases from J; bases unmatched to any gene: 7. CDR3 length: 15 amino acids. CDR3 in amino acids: CASSFSGTGTYEQYF. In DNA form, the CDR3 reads TGTGCCAGCAGCTTCTCCGGGACAGGGACTTACGAGCAGTACTTC.

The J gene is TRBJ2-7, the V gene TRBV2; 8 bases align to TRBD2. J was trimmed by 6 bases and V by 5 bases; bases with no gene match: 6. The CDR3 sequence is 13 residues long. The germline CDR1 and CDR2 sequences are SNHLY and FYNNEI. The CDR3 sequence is CASSRQSGGEQYF. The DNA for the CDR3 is TGTGCCAGCAGTCGCCAAAGCGGGGGCGAGCAGTACTTC.

The CDR3 coding sequence is TGTGCCAGCAGTGAGTTCTCCAGTAACGCAGATACGCAGTATTTT. Protein product: CASSEFSSNADTQYF. The chain combines TRBV2 with TRBJ2-3; no reliable D call. V lost 3 bases and J 4 bases, leaving 14 bases between the germline ends. The germline V gene encodes CDR1 SNHLY and CDR2 FYNNEI. This CDR3 has 15 amino acids.

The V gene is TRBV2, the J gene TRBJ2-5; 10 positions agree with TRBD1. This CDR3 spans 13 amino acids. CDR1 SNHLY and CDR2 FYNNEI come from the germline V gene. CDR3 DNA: TGTGCACAATGGGACAGGGGCTCGGAGACCCAGTACTTC. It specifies CAQWDRGSETQYF. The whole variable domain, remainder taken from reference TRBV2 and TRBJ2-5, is EPEVTQTPSHQVTQMGQEVILRCVPISNHLYFYWYRQILGQKVEFLVSFYNNEISEKSEIFDDQFSVERPDGSNFTLKIRSTKLEDSAMYFCAQWDRGSETQYFGPGTRLLVL.

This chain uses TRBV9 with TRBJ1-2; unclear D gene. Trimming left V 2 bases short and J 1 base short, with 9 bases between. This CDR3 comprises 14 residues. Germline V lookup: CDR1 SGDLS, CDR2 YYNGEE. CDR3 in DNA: TGTGCCAGCAGCGTTAGAGGGAATAACTATGGCTACACCTTC. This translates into CASSVRGNNYGYTF.

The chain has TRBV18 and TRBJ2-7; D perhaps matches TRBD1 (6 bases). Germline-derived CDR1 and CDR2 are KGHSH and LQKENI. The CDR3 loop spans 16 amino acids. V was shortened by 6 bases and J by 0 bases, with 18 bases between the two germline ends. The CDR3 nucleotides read TGTGCCAGCTCCGACCAGGGCAGGGGAAGCTCCTACGAGCAGTACTTC. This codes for CASSDQGRGSSYEQYF.

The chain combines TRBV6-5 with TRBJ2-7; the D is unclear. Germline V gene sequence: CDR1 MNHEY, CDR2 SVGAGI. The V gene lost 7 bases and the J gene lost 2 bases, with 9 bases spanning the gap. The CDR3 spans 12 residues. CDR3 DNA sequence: TGTGCCAGCAACGCGGCCACCTACGAGCAGTACTTC. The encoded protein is CASNAATYEQYF.

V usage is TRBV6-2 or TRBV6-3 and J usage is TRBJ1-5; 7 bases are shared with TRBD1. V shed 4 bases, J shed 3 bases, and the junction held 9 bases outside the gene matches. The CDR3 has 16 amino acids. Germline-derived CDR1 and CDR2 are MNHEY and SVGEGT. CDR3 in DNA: TGTGCCAGCAGTTGGGGTAGGGACAGTTACAATCAGCCCCAGCATTTT. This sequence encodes CASSWGRDSYNQPQHF.

CDR3 amino acids: CASSQWVTGGASVYGYTF. The CDR3 DNA reads as TGTGCCAGCAGCCAATGGGTAACGGGGGGCGCGTCTGTCTATGGCTACACCTTC. The V call is TRBV3-1 (or the pseudogene TRBV3-2), the J call TRBJ1-2; maybe TRBD1 (6 bases). The CDR3 sequence is 18 residues long. Per germline, CDR1 LGHDT and CDR2 YNNKEL (reference sequence). V was clipped by 2 bases and J by 4 bases, with 23 bases between them.

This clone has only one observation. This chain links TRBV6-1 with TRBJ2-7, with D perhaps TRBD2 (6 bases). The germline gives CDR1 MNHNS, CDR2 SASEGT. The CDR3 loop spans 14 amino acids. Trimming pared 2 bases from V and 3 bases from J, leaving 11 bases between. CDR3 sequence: CASSEYSGGYEQYF. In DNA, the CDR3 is TGTGCCAGCAGTGAATACTCCGGGGGCTACGAGCAGTACTTC.

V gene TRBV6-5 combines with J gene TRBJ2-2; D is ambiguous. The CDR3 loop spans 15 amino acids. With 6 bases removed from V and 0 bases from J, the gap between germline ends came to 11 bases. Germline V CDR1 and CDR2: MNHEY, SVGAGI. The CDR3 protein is CASRPDTANTGELFF. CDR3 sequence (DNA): TGTGCCAGCAGGCCTGACACCGCGAACACCGGGGAGCTGTTTTTT.

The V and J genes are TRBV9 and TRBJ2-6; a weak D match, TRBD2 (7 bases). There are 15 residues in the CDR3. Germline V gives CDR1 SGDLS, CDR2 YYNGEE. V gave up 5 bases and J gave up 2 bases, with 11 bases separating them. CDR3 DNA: TGTGCCAGCAGTCAAGGGGGGGCTGGGGCCAACGTCCTGACTTTC. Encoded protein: CASSQGGAGANVLTF.

DNA for the CDR3: TGTGCCAGCAGTTCGACACCCGTTAATGAAAAACTGTTTTTT. Translated: CASSSTPVNEKLFF. The chain links TRBV27 to TRBJ1-4; no firm D call. Per germline, CDR1 MNHEY and CDR2 SMNVEV (reference sequence). The CDR3 is 14 residues long. The germline V and J ends were trimmed by 4 bases and 4 bases, with 10 bases remaining between them.

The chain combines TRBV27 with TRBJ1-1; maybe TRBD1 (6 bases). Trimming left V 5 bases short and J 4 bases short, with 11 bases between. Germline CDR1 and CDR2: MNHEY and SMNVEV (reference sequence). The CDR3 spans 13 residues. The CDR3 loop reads CASSGGAATEAFF. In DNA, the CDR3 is TGTGCCAGCAGTGGGGGGGCCGCCACTGAAGCTTTCTTT.

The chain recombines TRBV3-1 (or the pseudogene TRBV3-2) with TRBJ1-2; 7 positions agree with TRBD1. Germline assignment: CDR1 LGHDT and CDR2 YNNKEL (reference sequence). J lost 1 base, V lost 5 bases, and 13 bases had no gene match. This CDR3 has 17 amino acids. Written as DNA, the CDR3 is TGTGCCAGCAGCACACAATACAGGGGCTCTCTTAACTATGGCTACACCTTC. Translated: CASSTQYRGSLNYGYTF.

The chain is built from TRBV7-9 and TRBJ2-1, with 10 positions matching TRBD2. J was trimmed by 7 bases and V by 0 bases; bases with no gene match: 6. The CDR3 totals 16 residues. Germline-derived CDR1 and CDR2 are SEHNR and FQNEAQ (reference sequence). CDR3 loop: CASSLAPSGSGNEQFF. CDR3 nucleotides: TGTGCCAGCAGCTTAGCGCCTAGCGGGAGCGGTAATGAGCAGTTCTTC.